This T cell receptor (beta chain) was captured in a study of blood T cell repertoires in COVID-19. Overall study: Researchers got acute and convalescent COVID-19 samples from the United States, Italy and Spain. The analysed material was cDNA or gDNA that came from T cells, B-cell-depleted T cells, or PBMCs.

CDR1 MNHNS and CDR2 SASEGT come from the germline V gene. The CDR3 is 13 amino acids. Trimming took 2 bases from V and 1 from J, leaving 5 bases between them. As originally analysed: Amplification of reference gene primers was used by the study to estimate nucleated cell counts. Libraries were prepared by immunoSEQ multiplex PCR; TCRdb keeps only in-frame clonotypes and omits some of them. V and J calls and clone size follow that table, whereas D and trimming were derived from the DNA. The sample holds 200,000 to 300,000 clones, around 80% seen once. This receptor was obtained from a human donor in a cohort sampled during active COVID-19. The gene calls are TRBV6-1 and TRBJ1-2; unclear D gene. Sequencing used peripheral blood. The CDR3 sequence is CASSEKLNYGYTF. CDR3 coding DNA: TGTGCCAGCAGTGAAAAGCTTAACTATGGCTACACCTTC.